The clone carrying this TCR beta chain was found many times. TCRdb independently ran MiXCR on the PCR reads; one entry per CDR3 protein. The sample yields 97,000 or so distinct CDR3 sequences, around 56% seen once. The data originate from a study of CDR3 diversity in severe acne. This CDR3 is 16 amino acids long. The germline gives CDR1 DFQATT, CDR2 SNEGSKA (reference sequence). Trimming stripped 5 bases from V and 8 bases from J, with 25 bases between. The chain combines TRBV20-1 with TRBJ2-1; maybe TRBD2 (5 bases). Specimen: blood. The source is a male donor with acne. The CDR3 DNA is TGCAGTGCTCACAGACCCCGGGTCACGGGGTTAGATGAGCAGTTCTTC. Encoded protein: CSAHRPRVTGLDEQFF.